This TCR beta chain was identified during a study of chemoradiotherapy in HPV16-positive cancers. Samples were taken several times over chemoradiotherapy. Comment on this clone: The antigen is undetermined.

Whole-study results and caveats: Candidate HPV-specific clones and E7-related TCR motifs grew in tumor during treatment. In HPV16-positive patients, HPV-responsive T-cell expansion tracked better recurrence-free survival.

The method was immunoSEQ multiplex PCR; TCRdb's version includes in-frame clones alone and lacks a portion of them. The data show 700 to 1,000 clones, about 70% seen once. From germline, CDR1 is MNHNS and CDR2 SASEGT. There are 15 residues in the CDR3. The ends lost 7 bases at V and 5 bases at J; junction bases unmatched: 9. This clonotype was obtained from a human donor with HPV-associated anogenital cancer. The material was tumor tissue, obtained from a patient who underwent chemoradiotherapy. The chain links TRBV6-1 to TRBJ1-4; 8 positions agree with TRBD1. This CDR3 reads CASTGKTGGNEKLFF. CDR3 DNA: TGTGCCAGCACGGGGAAAACAGGGGGGAATGAAAAACTGTTTTTT.